The 15 T cell receptor beta chains given below trace back to one sample, sequenced in a study of blood T cell repertoires in COVID-19. Sequencing was performed with immunoSEQ multiplex PCR; in TCRdb, only in-frame clones are kept and a portion is missing. The sample carries fewer than 35,000 clones, roughly 85% recorded once. The sequencing sample was made of peripheral blood. These receptors were collected from a man between 60 and 75 years old with active COVID-19.

The rearrangement joins TRBV28 to TRBJ1-2; tentative D call: TRBD1 (6 bases). The CDR3 contains 15 residues. The ends were cut back, 4 bases at V and 5 bases at J, with 17 bases in the middle. CDR1 is MDHEN, CDR2 SYDVKM, per germline. This chain's CDR3 is CASSSPGGADYGYTF. The CDR3, as DNA: TGTGCCAGCAGTTCCCCTGGGGGGGCGGATTATGGCTACACCTTC.

The sample holds a few counts of this clone. The chain joins TRBV19 to TRBJ2-1; 10 positions agree with TRBD2. The CDR3 consists of 16 residues. Per germline, CDR1 LNHDA and CDR2 SQIVND (reference sequence). V lost 4 bases to trimming and J lost 7 bases; unmatched junction nucleotides: 10. CDR3: CASSTSPSGSWNEQFF. The CDR3 region has the DNA TGTGCCAGTAGTACAAGTCCTAGCGGGAGTTGGAATGAGCAGTTCTTC.

The sample holds one count of this clone. This chain uses TRBV5-1 with TRBJ1-1; 9 bases are shared with TRBD1. The CDR3 is 14 residues long. The V gene's germline CDR1 is SGHRS and CDR2 YFSETQ. The J segment lost 4 bases and the V segment lost 3 bases, leaving 4 bases of the junction unmatched. For the CDR3, the DNA is TGCGCCAGCAGCTGGGGACAGGGAGGCACTGAAGCTTTCTTT. This sequence encodes CASSWGQGGTEAFF.

V usage is TRBV7-7 and J usage is TRBJ2-5, with 15 bases fitting TRBD2. CDR1 and CDR2 (germline): SSHAT, FNYEAQ (reference sequence). V trimming: 3 bases; J trimming: 0 bases; junction bases outside the gene matches: 17. This CDR3 is 22 amino acids long. CDR3 sequence reads: CASSFTNESWTSGRVNQETQYF. CDR3 nucleotide sequence: TGTGCCAGCAGCTTTACCAATGAATCCTGGACTAGCGGGAGGGTCAACCAAGAGACCCAGTACTTC.

The chain couples TRBV6-6 to TRBJ2-7; TRBD2 matches at 11 bases. V lost 0 bases, J lost 2 bases, and 0 bases stayed unmatched. Germline V CDR1 and CDR2: MNHNY, SVGAGI (reference sequence). The CDR3 length is 15 residues. CDR3: CASSYSTSGTYEQYF. The CDR3 nucleotides are TGTGCCAGCAGTTACTCGACTAGCGGGACCTACGAGCAGTACTTC.

The chain links TRBV5-1 to TRBJ2-5; D gene unclear. V gave up 4 bases and J gave up 2 bases, with 9 bases separating them. Looked up from germline, CDR1 is SGHRS and CDR2 is YFSETQ. The CDR3 has 13 residues. The CDR3 DNA is TGCGCCAGCAGCCTGAGTATACAAGAGACCCAGTACTTC. Translated: CASSLSIQETQYF.

The chain has TRBV27 and TRBJ2-1, with D unresolved. V was cut by 0 bases and J by 0 bases, with 12 bases left in between. Per the germline V gene, CDR1 is MNHEY and CDR2 is SMNVEV (reference sequence). The CDR3 totals 17 residues. This chain's CDR3 is CASSLSLLESSYNEQFF. As DNA, the CDR3 is TGTGCCAGCAGTTTATCGTTGCTAGAGAGCTCCTACAATGAGCAGTTCTTC.

The gene calls are TRBV3-1 (or the pseudogene TRBV3-2) and TRBJ1-1; no reliable D call. Trimming shortened V by 1 base and J by 8 bases, and 8 bases separated the two germline ends. This CDR3 comprises 12 residues. Germline lookup yields CDR1 LGHDT and CDR2 YNNKEL (reference sequence). The CDR3 spells CASSQGRSEAFF. In DNA form, the CDR3 reads TGTGCCAGCAGCCAAGGCCGGAGCGAAGCTTTCTTT.

The chain recombines TRBV6-5 with TRBJ2-1; 7 nucleotides align to TRBD2. After removal of 1 base from V and 9 bases from J, the junction contained 12 bases not matched to a gene. The CDR3 consists of 16 residues. Germline CDR1 is MNHEY and CDR2 is SVGAGI. CDR3 amino acids: CASSYLSGGSVGEQFF. The CDR3 DNA reads as TGTGCCAGCAGTTACTTATCGGGCGGGAGTGTCGGTGAGCAGTTCTTC.

The gene calls are TRBV10-3 and TRBJ2-1; 7 positions agree with TRBD2. This CDR3 is built from 15 residues. Trimming took 4 bases from V and 2 from J; bases not matched to a gene: 5. Germline CDR1 and CDR2: ENHRY and SYGVKD. CDR3: CAISGVGTTYNEQFF. CDR3 coding DNA: TGTGCCATCAGTGGAGTAGGGACTACCTACAATGAGCAGTTCTTC.

The chain uses TRBV5-1 and TRBJ2-7, with 8 bases that match TRBD1. The CDR3 is 15 residues long. Germline V gene data show CDR1 as SGHRS and CDR2 as YFSETQ. J gave up 0 bases and V 4 bases, and 6 bases lay outside the gene matches. The CDR3 loop reads CASSKGQEPSYEQYF. Written as DNA, the CDR3 is TGCGCCAGCAGCAAGGGACAGGAACCCTCCTACGAGCAGTACTTC.

V gene TRBV5-1 combines with J gene TRBJ2-2, with TRBD2 identical over 13 bases. Per germline, CDR1 SGHRS and CDR2 YFSETQ. CDR3 length equals 18 residues. V gave up 3 bases and J gave up 5 bases; unmatched junction bases: 10. The CDR3 protein is CASSYSPTGLAGTGELFF. CDR3 DNA sequence: TGCGCCAGCAGCTATAGTCCTACGGGACTAGCGGGAACCGGGGAGCTGTTTTTT. Combining the CDR3 with reference TRBV5-1 and TRBJ2-2 gives the whole variable domain KAGVTQTPRYLIKTRGQQVTLSCSPISGHRSVSWYQQTPGQGLQFLFEYFSETQRNKGNFPGRFSGRQFSNSRSEMNVSTLELGDSALYLCASSYSPTGLAGTGELFFGEGSRLTVL.

This chain joins TRBV19 and TRBJ2-3, with TRBD2 as a possible D gene (6 bases). Germline V CDR1 and CDR2: LNHDA, SQIVND (reference sequence). This CDR3 has 13 amino acids. With 6 bases removed from V and 4 bases from J, the gap between germline ends came to 11 bases. The CDR3 region has the DNA TGTGCCAGTAGAAGTGCGGGATCAGATACGCAGTATTTT. It codes for CASRSAGSDTQYF.

The rearrangement uses TRBV11-3 and TRBJ2-3; 8 bases match TRBD2. Looked up from germline, CDR1 is SGHNT and CDR2 is YENEEA. The trim removed 5 bases at V and 4 bases at J, leaving 17 bases unmatched. This CDR3 has 18 amino acids. CDR3 DNA: TGTGCCAGCAGCCTCAAAATGGGCGGGAGGAGGGTCCCAGATACGCAGTATTTT. Its protein product is CASSLKMGGRRVPDTQYF.

The rearrangement joins TRBV27 to TRBJ2-1; D is unclear. The germline V and J ends were trimmed by 3 bases and 6 bases, with 9 bases remaining between them. This CDR3 comprises 13 residues. Germline assignment: CDR1 MNHEY and CDR2 SMNVEV (reference sequence). Here the CDR3 DNA reads TGTGCCAGCAGTTTTTTGTCTGTCAATGAGCAGTTCTTC. It encodes CASSFLSVNEQFF.